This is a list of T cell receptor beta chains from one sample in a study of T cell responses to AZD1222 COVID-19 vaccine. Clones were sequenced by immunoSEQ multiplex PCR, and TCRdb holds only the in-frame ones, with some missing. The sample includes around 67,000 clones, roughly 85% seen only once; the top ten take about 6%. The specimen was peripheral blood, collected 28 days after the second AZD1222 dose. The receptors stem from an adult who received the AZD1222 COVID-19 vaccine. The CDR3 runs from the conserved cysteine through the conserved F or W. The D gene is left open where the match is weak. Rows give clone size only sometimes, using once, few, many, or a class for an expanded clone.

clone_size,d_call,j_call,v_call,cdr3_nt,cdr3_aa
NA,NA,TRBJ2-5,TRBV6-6,TGTGCCAGCACCCTGGGTCCCGAGACCCAGTACTTC,CASTLGPETQYF
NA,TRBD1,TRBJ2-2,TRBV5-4,TGTGCCAGCAGCTTGGTAGGACAGGGGGCCCCCGGGGAGCTGTTTTTT,CASSLVGQGAPGELFF
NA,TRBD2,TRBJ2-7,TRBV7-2,TGTGCCAGCAGCTTAGGGGTCGGGGGGTCCCGCGAGCAGTACTTC,CASSLGVGGSREQYF
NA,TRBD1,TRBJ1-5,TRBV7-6,TGTGCCAGCAGCTTAAGGACAGGGGGAAATCAGCCCCAGCATTTT,CASSLRTGGNQPQHF
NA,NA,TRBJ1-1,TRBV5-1,TGCGCCAGCAGCTTGGATGGGCGGGCGGAGGTTGAAGCTTTCTTT,CASSLDGRAEVEAFF
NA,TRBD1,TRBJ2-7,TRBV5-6,TGTGCCAGCAGACCGACGCCCGGGACAGTTATTTACGAGCAGTACTTC,CASRPTPGTVIYEQYF
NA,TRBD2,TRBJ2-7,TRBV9,TGTACCAGCAGCGTAGATGCGGGGGGGCAGGAGTACTTC,CTSSVDAGGQEYF
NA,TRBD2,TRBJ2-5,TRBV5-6,TGTGCCAGCAGCTTGGTAGCGGGGGGGCCCGAGACCCAGTACTTC,CASSLVAGGPETQYF
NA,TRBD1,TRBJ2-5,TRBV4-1,TGCGCCAGCAGAGCTAACCCGACAGGGGACGAGACCCAGTACTTC,CASRANPTGDETQYF
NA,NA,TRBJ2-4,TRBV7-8,TGTGCCAGCAGCTTAGAGCGGTTGGGCGTAGCCAAAAACATTCAGTACTTC,CASSLERLGVAKNIQYF
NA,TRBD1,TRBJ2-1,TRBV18,TGTGCCAGCTCCCCGGGACAGGGCTATGAGCAGTTCTTC,CASSPGQGYEQFF
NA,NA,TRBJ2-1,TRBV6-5,TGTGCCAGCAGTTTCGCGGTTACCTACAATGAGCAGTTCTTC,CASSFAVTYNEQFF
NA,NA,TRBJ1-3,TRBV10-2,TGCGCCAGCAGAATTGGCCCGGCTGGAAACACCATATATTTT,CASRIGPAGNTIYF
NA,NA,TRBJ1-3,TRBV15,TGTGCCACCAGCGGATATAAGGGTACTGGAAACACCATATATTTT,CATSGYKGTGNTIYF
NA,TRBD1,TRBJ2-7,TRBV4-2,TGTCCCAGCACCCACCACGACTGGGGGACAGGCAAACCTTACGAGCAGTACTTC,CPSTHHDWGTGKPYEQYF
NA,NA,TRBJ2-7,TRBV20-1,TGCAGTGCCTCGAACCCTACGGAGGAGTACTTC,CSASNPTEEYF
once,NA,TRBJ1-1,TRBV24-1,TGTGCCACCAGTGACAACACAGGGTATGGCACTGAAGCTTTCTTT,CATSDNTGYGTEAFF
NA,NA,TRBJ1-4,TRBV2,TGTGCCAGCATCGGGGGGGCGCGTGAAAAACTGTTTTTT,CASIGGAREKLFF
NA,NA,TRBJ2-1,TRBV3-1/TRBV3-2,TGTGCCAGCAGCCCCACTAATAATGAGCAGTTCTTC,CASSPTNNEQFF
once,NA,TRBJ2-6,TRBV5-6,TGTGCCAGCAGCTTGGGGACGAGCGCCAACGTCCTGACTTTC,CASSLGTSANVLTF
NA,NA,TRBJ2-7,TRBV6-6,TGTGCCAGCAGTCACTTGAGCGCCTCCGAGCAGTACTTC,CASSHLSASEQYF
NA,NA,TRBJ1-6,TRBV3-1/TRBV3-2,TGTGCCAGCAGCCATCGGTTTTCACCCCTCCACTTT,CASSHRFSPLHF
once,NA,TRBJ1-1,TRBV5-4,TGTGCCAGCAGCTTGGCTGGGGGGGACACTGAAGCTTTCTTT,CASSLAGGDTEAFF
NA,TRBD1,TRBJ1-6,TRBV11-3,TGTGCCAGCAGCTTCGGGACAGCGGATTCACCCCTCCACTTT,CASSFGTADSPLHF
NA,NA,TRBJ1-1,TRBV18,TGTGCCAGCTCACTCCAAGGGGGGACTGAAGCTTTCTTT,CASSLQGGTEAFF
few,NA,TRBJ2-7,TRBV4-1,TGCGCCAGCAGCCAAGATCTACGGGAGCAGTACTTC,CASSQDLREQYF
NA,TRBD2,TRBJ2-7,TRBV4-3,TGCGCCAGCAGCAGATTAGCGGGGGGGCTCCTCTACGAGCAGTACTTC,CASSRLAGGLLYEQYF
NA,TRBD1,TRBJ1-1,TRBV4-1,TGCGCCAGCAGCCAAGTGCAGGGGGGTACTGAAGCTTTCTTT,CASSQVQGGTEAFF
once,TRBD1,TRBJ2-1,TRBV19,TGTGCCAGTAGTATCGGACAGGGCAATGAGCAGTTCTTC,CASSIGQGNEQFF
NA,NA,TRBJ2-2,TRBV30,TGTGCCTGGACCACAGGGCTCATGCACACCGGGGAGCTGTTTTTT,CAWTTGLMHTGELFF
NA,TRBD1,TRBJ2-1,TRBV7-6,TGTGCCAGCAGTCATATAGACAGGGCCCATGAGCAGTTCTTC,CASSHIDRAHEQFF
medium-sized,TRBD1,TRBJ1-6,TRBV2,TGTGCCAGCAAGGGGGCCTTAAATTCACCCCTCCACTTT,CASKGALNSPLHF
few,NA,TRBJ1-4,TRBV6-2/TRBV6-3,TGTGCCAGCAGTTATTCGGACATCGGAAAACTGTTTTTT,CASSYSDIGKLFF
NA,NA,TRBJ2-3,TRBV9,TGTGCCAGCAGCCCTCGCACAGATACGCAGTATTTT,CASSPRTDTQYF
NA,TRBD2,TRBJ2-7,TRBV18,TGTGCCAGCTCACCCGGGGGGGCTATTAACGAGCAGTACTTC,CASSPGGAINEQYF
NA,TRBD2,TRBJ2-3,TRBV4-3,TGCGCCAGCAGCCAAGACGCAAGCGGGGTCACAGATACGCAGTATTTT,CASSQDASGVTDTQYF
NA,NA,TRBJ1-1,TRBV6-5,TGTGCCAGCAGTCTCAGGGGACGGAGAAACACTGAAGCTTTCTTT,CASSLRGRRNTEAFF
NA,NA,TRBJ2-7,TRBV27,TGTGCCAGCATGGGTAGCAGCCACTCCTACGAGCAGTACTTC,CASMGSSHSYEQYF
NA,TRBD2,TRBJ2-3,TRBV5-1,TGCGCCAGCTCTGAGGGACTAGCGGGGGCCACAGATACGCAGTATTTT,CASSEGLAGATDTQYF
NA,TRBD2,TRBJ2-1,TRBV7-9,TGTGCCAGCAGGACCATTGGGACTAGCCCCGTTGAGCAGTTCTTC,CASRTIGTSPVEQFF